These 21 T cell receptor beta chains originate from one sample sequenced in a study of identical twins. TCRdb reprocessed the 5' RACE reads with MiXCR, giving one entry per CDR3 protein. Among about 100,000 distinct CDR3 sequences listed, under 6.5% were seen once. Sample: memory T cells sorted from blood. The receptors originated from a woman aged 45-60 years in good health.

At least ten counts were recorded for this clonotype. The gene calls are TRBV5-1 and TRBJ2-1; no firm D call. V was pared by 4 bases and J by 6 bases, with 23 bases between. CDR1 SGHRS and CDR2 YFSETQ come from the germline V gene. This CDR3 has 17 amino acids. The CDR3 is CASSPSIEVVSLNEQFF. The CDR3 nucleotides are TGCGCCAGCAGCCCAAGCATTGAGGTCGTGTCCCTCAATGAGCAGTTCTTC.

This clonotype was picked up many times. The chain combines TRBV29-1 with TRBJ2-1; 11 bases align to TRBD1. V shed 7 bases, J shed 2 bases, and the junction held 4 bases outside the gene matches. The CDR3 sequence is 14 residues long. CDR1 and CDR2 from the germline V gene are SQVTM and ANQGSEA. CDR3 protein: CSAKDRGPYNEQFF. As DNA, the CDR3 is TGCAGCGCCAAGGACAGGGGGCCCTACAATGAGCAGTTCTTC.

This clonotype has a handful of counts. This chain links TRBV2 with TRBJ1-2; D remains unclear. Germline CDR1 SNHLY, CDR2 FYNNEI. V was cut by 6 bases and J by 6 bases, with 14 bases left in between. The CDR3 covers 13 residues. The CDR3 DNA reads TGTGCCAGCAGCTCTACCCCGGACGATGGCTACACCTTC. Translated, it gives CASSSTPDDGYTF.

This clonotype was seen repeatedly, ten times or more. This rearrangement joins TRBV5-1 to TRBJ1-1; D uncertain. The CDR3 consists of 14 residues. The V gene's germline CDR1 is SGHRS and CDR2 YFSETQ. V lost 5 bases and J 2 bases, leaving 13 bases between the germline ends. The DNA for the CDR3 is TGCGCCAGCAGGCTCTCCGGTCGAAACACTGAAGCTTTCTTT. This sequence encodes CASRLSGRNTEAFF.

This clonotype was counted at least ten times. At one end, the junction sequence differs from germline, possibly due to a read error. The chain has TRBV7-7 and TRBJ2-7; 8 bases line up with TRBD1. Germline V gene sequence: CDR1 SSHAT, CDR2 FNYEAQ (reference sequence). This CDR3 spans 15 amino acids. The CDR3 coding sequence is TGTGCTAGCAGCTTAGCTTTCGGGACAGGTAACGAGCAGTACTTC. It specifies CASSLAFGTGNEQYF.

This clonotype appeared many times. The gene calls are TRBV9 and TRBJ2-1; 10 bases are shared with TRBD2. CDR3 length: 16 residues. Germline V gene data show CDR1 as SGDLS and CDR2 as YYNGEE. Germline trimming cut 4 bases from V and 7 bases from J; bases unmatched to any gene: 11. DNA for the CDR3: TGTGCCAGCAGCTCCACGTCTAGCGGGAGACGAAATGAGCAGTTCTTC. Amino acids: CASSSTSSGRRNEQFF.

V usage is TRBV30 and J usage is TRBJ2-5, with D possibly being TRBD1 (6 bases). The CDR3 is 12 residues long. Germline CDR1 reads GTSNPN; CDR2 reads SVGIG (reference sequence). Trimming cost V 2 bases and J 2 bases, with 6 bases left between them. The CDR3 reads CAWSRGQETQYF. CDR3 DNA sequence: TGTGCCTGGAGTAGGGGGCAAGAGACCCAGTACTTC.

This clonotype was recorded many times. V and J are TRBV27 and TRBJ1-1, with a weak D call TRBD1 (6 bases). CDR1 is MNHEY, CDR2 SMNVEV, per germline (reference sequence). The V and J ends lost 8 bases and 4 bases respectively, with 14 bases between them. This CDR3 contains 13 residues. The CDR3: CASCTGICTEAFF. CDR3 nucleotides: TGTGCCAGCTGCACAGGGATTTGCACTGAAGCTTTCTTT.

This clonotype was seen repeatedly, ten times or more. This chain connects TRBV14 to TRBJ2-5; no clear D gene. Germline CDR1 reads SGHDN; CDR2 reads FVKESK. Trimming cost V 1 base and J 11 bases, with 8 bases left between them. The CDR3 loop spans 11 amino acids. CDR3: CASSQGTQQYF. CDR3 nucleotide sequence: TGTGCCAGCAGCCAAGGGACCCAACAGTACTTC. The complete variable domain, with remaining parts taken from reference TRBV14 and TRBJ2-5, reads EAGVTQFPSHSVIEKGQTVTLRCDPISGHDNLYWYRRVMGKEIKFLLHFVKESKQDESGMPNNRFLAERTGGTYSTLKVQPAELEDSGVYFCASSQGTQQYFGPGTRLLVL.

This clonotype was detected ten times or more. V and J are TRBV14 and TRBJ2-4; possibly TRBD1 for D (5 bases). The germline V and J ends were trimmed by 3 bases and 0 bases, with 15 bases remaining between them. CDR1 and CDR2 (germline): SGHDN, FVKESK. This CDR3 has 17 amino acids. CDR3 amino acids: CASSHQGLDLAKNIQYF. CDR3 bases: TGTGCCAGCAGCCACCAGGGATTAGACCTAGCCAAAAACATTCAGTACTTC.

At least ten counts were recorded for this clonotype. The V and J genes are TRBV30 and TRBJ2-2; D remains unclear. With 3 bases removed from V and 1 base from J, the gap between germline ends came to 9 bases. Germline V gene sequence: CDR1 GTSNPN, CDR2 SVGIG (reference sequence). This CDR3 contains 14 residues. The chain's CDR3 is CAWRAGWNTGELFF. The CDR3 DNA sequence: TGTGCCTGGAGAGCCGGGTGGAACACCGGGGAGCTGTTTTTT.

The rearrangement joins TRBV12-3 or TRBV12-4 to TRBJ2-5, with 8 bases matching TRBD2. This CDR3 contains 19 residues. The ends lost 11 bases at V and 6 bases at J; junction bases unmatched: 29. The CDR3 DNA sequence: TGTGCCTCGCAGATGGGGCGGGGGGCCGAGACGGGATATAGAAAGACCCAGTACTTC. It is translated as CASQMGRGAETGYRKTQYF.

The chain has TRBV12-3 or TRBV12-4 and TRBJ1-6, with a tentative D call TRBD1 (5 bases). Trimming took 6 bases from V and 7 from J, leaving 13 bases between them. CDR3 size: 14 residues. The CDR3 coding sequence is TGTGCCAGCAGCCTCCGGGACCGAAATTCACCCCTCCACTTT. Translated, it gives CASSLRDRNSPLHF.

This clonotype occurred many times. The V gene is TRBV20-1, the J gene TRBJ2-3; D is unclear. Per the germline V gene, CDR1 is DFQATT and CDR2 is SNEGSKA (reference sequence). The V and J ends lost 3 bases and 5 bases respectively, with 12 bases between them. This CDR3 spans 13 amino acids. This chain's CDR3 is CSASGTDGDTQYF. CDR3 sequence (DNA): TGCAGTGCTAGCGGCACAGACGGAGATACGCAGTATTTT.

The sample holds a few counts of this clonotype. V is TRBV2 and J is TRBJ1-5, with no clear D. The CDR3 length is 14 residues. CDR1 is SNHLY, CDR2 FYNNEI, per germline. Between the trimmed V and J ends, which lost 1 base and 6 bases, there was a span of 10 bases. CDR3 loop: CASSEGLGFQPQHF. The CDR3 DNA reads as TGTGCCAGCAGTGAAGGGCTGGGATTTCAGCCCCAGCATTTT.

This clonotype was seen ten or more times. The chain couples TRBV12-3 or TRBV12-4 to TRBJ1-6; 7 positions agree with TRBD1. This CDR3 has 15 amino acids. V lost 1 base to trimming and J lost 3 bases; unmatched junction nucleotides: 0. CDR3 protein: CASSLGDSYNSPLHF. The CDR3 bases are TGTGCCAGCAGTTTAGGGGACAGCTATAATTCACCCCTCCACTTT.

This clonotype has at least ten counts. This chain joins TRBV6-5 and TRBJ2-2; 7 bases match TRBD2. The CDR3 loop spans 16 amino acids. CDR1 MNHEY and CDR2 SVGAGI come from the germline V gene. V trimming: 0 bases; J trimming: 6 bases; junction bases outside the gene matches: 7. For the CDR3, the DNA is TGTGCCAGCAGTTACTCACCGAGCGGGATGTCCGGGGAGCTGTTTTTT. This encodes CASSYSPSGMSGELFF.

At least ten counts were recorded for this clonotype. The chain joins TRBV5-1 to TRBJ1-1, with 8 bases fitting TRBD1. J lost 7 bases, V lost 0 bases, and 8 bases had no gene match. The CDR3 runs to 15 residues. The germline CDR1 and CDR2 sequences are SGHRS and YFSETQ. This chain's CDR3 is CASSLGAGTGVEAFF. DNA for the CDR3: TGCGCCAGCAGCTTGGGTGCGGGGACAGGAGTTGAAGCTTTCTTT.

This clonotype was seen repeatedly, ten times or more. The chain uses TRBV12-3 or TRBV12-4 and TRBJ2-1; D remains unclear. CDR3 size: 13 residues. The V and J ends lost 7 bases and 10 bases respectively, with 17 bases between them. CDR3 sequence (DNA): TGTGCCAGCACCCCTCACGAGAGTCGAGAGCAGTTCTTC. It encodes CASTPHESREQFF.

At least ten counts were recorded for this clonotype. The CDR3 region is CASSQGQGVQPQHF. DNA for the CDR3: TGTGCCAGCAGCCAAGGACAGGGTGTTCAGCCCCAGCATTTT. The gene calls are TRBV3-1 and TRBJ1-5; 7 nucleotides line up with TRBD1. This CDR3 comprises 14 residues. J gave up 6 bases and V 1 base, and 3 bases lay outside the gene matches. From germline, CDR1 is LGHDT and CDR2 YNNKEL (reference sequence).

This clonotype came up a few times. CDR3: CASSSPRKINEQFF. The DNA for the CDR3 is TGTGCCAGCAGTTCCCCTCGTAAGATAAATGAGCAGTTCTTC. The chain recombines TRBV6-2 or TRBV6-3 with TRBJ2-1, with D unclear. Germline V gene sequence: CDR1 MNHEY, CDR2 SVGEGT. The CDR3 covers 14 residues. Trimming took 4 bases from V and 7 from J, leaving 14 bases between them.